One sample yielded the 25 T cell receptor beta chains listed below, sequenced in a study of blood T cells in healthy people across ages. Through a sample-barcoded 5' primer and a J-beta primer mix, a second PCR was run for roughly 6 to 11 cycles. TCRdb called the 5' RACE reads again in MiXCR, with one record for every CDR3 protein. The sample includes 750,000 to 950,000 distinct CDR3 sequences, around 25% of them seen just once. These data were likewise used in another study, on T cells of mothers and their children.

Source material: blood. Receptors originate from a boy aged 5-17 years in good health.

This clonotype was observed a few times. The rearrangement uses TRBV2 and TRBJ2-1; D may correspond to TRBD1 or TRBD2 (5 bases each). The J call is doubtful: the DNA matches TRBJ2-5 better. Germline CDR1 is SNHLY and CDR2 is FYNNEI. CDR3 length: 13 residues. CDR3 nucleotide sequence: TGTGCCAGCAGTTCTGGGACGGTGAAGACCCAGTACTTC. This translates into CASSSGTVKTQYF.

This clonotype has only a few counts. This rearrangement joins TRBV18 to TRBJ1-4; possibly TRBD1 for D (5 bases). Trimming took off 3 bases at V and 6 bases at J, with 11 bases between the two ends. The CDR3 extends over 14 amino acids. CDR1 and CDR2 (germline): KGHSH, LQKENI. CDR3 in amino acids: CASSPTANHEKLFF. The CDR3 nucleotides read TGTGCCAGCTCACCGACAGCAAATCATGAAAAACTGTTTTTT.

This clonotype was counted only a few times. The chain joins TRBV7-9 to TRBJ2-1; D might be TRBD2 (5 bases). The J call is doubtful: the DNA matches TRBJ2-7 better. Germline V CDR1 and CDR2: SEHNR, FQNEAQ (reference sequence). There are 13 residues in the CDR3. The CDR3 coding sequence is TGTGCCAGCAACGGACCGGGGTCCTACGAGCAGTACTTC. Amino acid sequence: CASNGPGSYEQYF.

In its sample, this clonotype was seen a few times. The rearrangement joins TRBV6-6 to TRBJ2-5, with TRBD1 identical over 7 bases. CDR1 and CDR2 from the germline V gene are MNHNY and SVGAGI (reference sequence). The CDR3 has 14 residues. Trimming cost V 8 bases and J 4 bases; bases outside gene matches: 10. Here the CDR3 reads CASGRHNRGETQYF. The DNA of the CDR3 is TGTGCCAGCGGCCGACATAACAGGGGAGAGACCCAGTACTTC.

This clonotype was seen a handful of times. This chain links TRBV24-1 with TRBJ2-5; the D gene is possibly TRBD1 (5 bases). With the DNA end fitting TRBJ2-7 better, the J assignment may be wrong. Germline assignment: CDR1 KGHDR and CDR2 SFDVKD. The CDR3 consists of 13 residues. The CDR3 DNA reads as TGTGCCACCAGTGAGTTTCAGGGCTACGAGCAGTACTTC. Protein sequence: CATSEFQGYEQYF.

The gene calls are TRBV5-1 and TRBJ2-1; 13 positions agree with TRBD2. There are 19 residues in the CDR3. The junction had 10 bases not matched to a gene; V was cut back by 4 bases and J by 0 bases. The V gene's germline CDR1 is SGHRS and CDR2 YFSETQ. CDR3 sequence (DNA): TGCGCCAGCAGCCCTGGAAGGACTAGCGGGGGCCCCTCCTACAATGAGCAGTTCTTC. The encoded protein is CASSPGRTSGGPSYNEQFF.

There are a few counts of this clonotype. This rearrangement joins TRBV3-1 to TRBJ2-5; D gene unclear. The J call is uncertain, as TRBJ2-7 better fits the DNA end. This CDR3 has 12 residues. CDR1 is LGHDT and CDR2 is YNNKEL in the germline V gene (reference sequence). In DNA, the CDR3 is TGTGCCAGCAGCCAAGATCAGCGCGAGCAGTACTTC. Translated: CASSQDQREQYF.

The chain employs TRBV7-6 and TRBJ2-7; 9 positions agree with TRBD1. This CDR3 contains 16 residues. Germline lookup yields CDR1 SGHVS and CDR2 FNYEAQ. Trimming at V came to 5 bases and at J to 4 bases, leaving 12 bases not matched to a gene. The DNA of the CDR3 is TGTGCCAGCAGCCAATACGGACAGGGGACTCAATACGAGCAGTACTTC. This gives the protein CASSQYGQGTQYEQYF. Full variable domain (rest looked up from reference TRBV7-6 and TRBJ2-7): GAGVSQSPRYKVTKRGQDVALRCDPISGHVSLYWYRQALGQGPEFLTYFNYEAQQDKSGLPNDRFSAERPEGSISTLTIQRTEQRDSAMYRCASSQYGQGTQYEQYFGPGTRLTVT.

This clonotype was detected a few times. This chain uses TRBV4-2 with TRBJ2-5; perhaps TRBD2 as D (6 bases). Trimming took 0 bases from V and 1 from J, leaving 15 bases between them. This CDR3 has 17 residues. Per germline, CDR1 LGHNA and CDR2 YNFKEQ. This CDR3 is CASSQDLRRGFQETQYF. CDR3 in DNA: TGTGCCAGCAGCCAAGATTTAAGGCGGGGATTCCAAGAGACCCAGTACTTC.

The V gene is TRBV5-1, the J gene TRBJ2-2; 7 bases agree with TRBD1. CDR3 length: 14 amino acids. Germline V gene lookup returns CDR1 SGHRS and CDR2 YFSETQ. The V gene end was trimmed by 2 bases and the J gene end by 3 bases; junction bases not matched to a gene: 1. Here the CDR3 DNA reads TGCGCCAGCAGCTTCGACAGGGACACCGGGGAGCTGTTTTTT. Translating it yields CASSFDRDTGELFF.

V is TRBV12-3 or TRBV12-4 and J is TRBJ2-5; 7 nucleotides agree with TRBD1. Unmatched junction bases numbered 11, after V lost 2 bases and J lost 11 bases. The CDR3 totals 14 residues. CDR3 sequence: CASSLLLRGWEQYF. CDR3 DNA sequence: TGTGCCAGCAGTTTACTCCTCAGGGGGTGGGAGCAGTACTTC.

V gene TRBV20-1 combines with J gene TRBJ2-5; the match to TRBD2 covers 8 bases. CDR1 is DFQATT, CDR2 SNEGSKA, per germline (reference sequence). The length of the CDR3 is 15 residues. Trimming cost V 7 bases and J 5 bases; bases outside gene matches: 15. This chain's CDR3 is CSVGGGRGLVETQYF. The CDR3 nucleotides are TGCAGTGTCGGGGGGGGGCGGGGACTAGTGGAGACCCAGTACTTC.

This clonotype occurred a few times. The rearrangement uses TRBV6-6 and TRBJ2-5; TRBD1 aligns across 8 bases. The germline V gene encodes CDR1 MNHNY and CDR2 SVGAGI (reference sequence). Trimming took 5 bases from V and 0 from J; bases not matched to a gene: 8. This CDR3 comprises 16 residues. The CDR3 DNA is TGTGCCAGCAGTACCCTCAGGGGGCTGTACCAAGAGACCCAGTACTTC. Protein: CASSTLRGLYQETQYF.

The chain links TRBV20-1 to TRBJ1-1; D is ambiguous. Trimming pared 6 bases from V and 3 bases from J, leaving 11 bases between. The CDR3 extends over 12 amino acids. The germline CDR1 and CDR2 sequences are DFQATT and SNEGSKA (reference sequence). Written as DNA, the CDR3 is TGCAGTGCAACTGACTTTTACACTGAAGCTTTCTTT. Translated: CSATDFYTEAFF.

The CDR3 sequence is CASLGPRPTLVAYEQYF. As DNA, the CDR3 is TGTGCCAGTCTCGGGCCCCGGCCAACCCTAGTAGCCTACGAGCAGTACTTC. The chain recombines TRBV27 with TRBJ2-5; D is unresolved. TRBJ2-7 explains the end of the DNA better; the J call may be wrong. Germline values: CDR1 MNHEY, CDR2 SMNVEV (reference sequence). The CDR3 consists of 17 residues.

The rearrangement joins TRBV2 to TRBJ2-1, with 7 bases lining up with TRBD1. V lost 6 bases and J lost 7; bases outside the gene matches: 6. The germline gives CDR1 SNHLY, CDR2 FYNNEI. The CDR3 sequence is 13 residues long. CDR3 DNA sequence: TGTGCCAGCAGACTGACAGGGCGGAATGAGCAGTTCTTC. Encoded protein: CASRLTGRNEQFF.

The chain couples TRBV2 to TRBJ1-3, with no clear D. The germline CDR1 and CDR2 sequences are SNHLY and FYNNEI. CDR3 length equals 15 residues. The V gene lost 1 base and the J gene lost 1 base, with 8 bases spanning the gap. The CDR3 nucleotides are TGTGCCAGCAGTGAAGATTGGTATTCTGGAAACACCATATATTTT. Amino acid sequence: CASSEDWYSGNTIYF.

V gene TRBV12-3 or TRBV12-4 combines with J gene TRBJ1-3; 10 positions agree with TRBD1. The CDR3 is 15 residues long. V trimming: 6 bases; J trimming: 5 bases; junction bases outside the gene matches: 7. The CDR3 DNA reads as TGTGCCAGCAGCCTGGGACAGGGGAGGAGAAACACCATATATTTT. Translating it yields CASSLGQGRRNTIYF.

This clonotype appeared a few times. The chain combines TRBV9 with TRBJ1-2; 9 positions agree with TRBD1. Germline V gene lookup returns CDR1 SGDLS and CDR2 YYNGEE. The junction had 15 bases not matched to a gene; V was cut back by 3 bases and J by 6 bases. The CDR3 has 17 residues. As DNA, the CDR3 is TGTGCCAGCAGCGGCTACCTGGGGGCGGACAGGGGACATGGCTACACCTTC. Residues: CASSGYLGADRGHGYTF.

This clonotype showed up just a few times. V gene TRBV6-6 combines with J gene TRBJ1-4; possibly TRBD1 for D (5 bases). Trimming removed 8 bases from V and 7 bases from J, with 23 bases in between. This CDR3 has 16 amino acids. CDR1 MNHNY and CDR2 SVGAGI come from the germline V gene (reference sequence). CDR3 amino acids: CASGPRAGESFEKLFF. The CDR3 DNA follows: TGTGCCAGCGGACCTCGCGCGGGGGAGAGTTTTGAAAAACTGTTTTTT.

The chain couples TRBV28 to TRBJ1-4; 7 bases align to TRBD1. CDR1 MDHEN and CDR2 SYDVKM come from the germline V gene. V was clipped by 7 bases and J by 7 bases; unmatched bases: 12. CDR3 size: 15 residues. CDR3 nucleotides: TGTGCCAGCACCCCCTTAAAGGGGGCTCTTGAAAAACTGTTTTTT. Translating it yields CASTPLKGALEKLFF.

V usage is TRBV6-5 and J usage is TRBJ2-1; 8 bases match TRBD1. Germline trimming cut 8 bases from V and 7 bases from J; bases unmatched to any gene: 10. The CDR3 runs 14 residues. Per the germline V gene, CDR1 is MNHEY and CDR2 is SVGAGI. CDR3 residues: CASFTGGLPNEQFF. CDR3 nucleotide sequence: TGTGCCAGCTTTACAGGGGGGTTGCCTAATGAGCAGTTCTTC.

This clonotype appeared a few times. J is TRBJ2-5 and V is TRBV14; unclear D gene. The end of the DNA fits TRBJ2-1 better, so the J call may be wrong. This CDR3 has 15 residues. Germline V lookup: CDR1 SGHDN, CDR2 FVKESK. The CDR3 DNA sequence: TGTGCCAGCAGCCAGCGCGGAAACTCCTACAATGAGCAGTTCTTC. Its translation is CASSQRGNSYNEQFF.

The genes are TRBV6-1 and TRBJ2-5, with 12 bases aligning to TRBD2. There are 16 residues in the CDR3. The junction had 8 bases not matched to a gene; V was cut back by 8 bases and J by 1 base. Germline-derived CDR1 and CDR2 are MNHNS and SASEGT. DNA of the CDR3: TGTGCCAGCCGCAGGACTAGCGGGGACTTCCAAGAGACCCAGTACTTC. This encodes CASRRTSGDFQETQYF.

This clonotype was recorded a few times. The chain is built from TRBV12-3 or TRBV12-4 and TRBJ2-1, with D possibly called TRBD1 or TRBD2 (5 bases each). Trimming shortened V by 6 bases and J by 1 base, and 13 bases separated the two germline ends. This CDR3 has 15 residues. This chain's CDR3 is CASRPGTGSYNEQFF. In DNA, the CDR3 is TGTGCCAGCAGACCCGGGACGGGATCCTACAATGAGCAGTTCTTC.